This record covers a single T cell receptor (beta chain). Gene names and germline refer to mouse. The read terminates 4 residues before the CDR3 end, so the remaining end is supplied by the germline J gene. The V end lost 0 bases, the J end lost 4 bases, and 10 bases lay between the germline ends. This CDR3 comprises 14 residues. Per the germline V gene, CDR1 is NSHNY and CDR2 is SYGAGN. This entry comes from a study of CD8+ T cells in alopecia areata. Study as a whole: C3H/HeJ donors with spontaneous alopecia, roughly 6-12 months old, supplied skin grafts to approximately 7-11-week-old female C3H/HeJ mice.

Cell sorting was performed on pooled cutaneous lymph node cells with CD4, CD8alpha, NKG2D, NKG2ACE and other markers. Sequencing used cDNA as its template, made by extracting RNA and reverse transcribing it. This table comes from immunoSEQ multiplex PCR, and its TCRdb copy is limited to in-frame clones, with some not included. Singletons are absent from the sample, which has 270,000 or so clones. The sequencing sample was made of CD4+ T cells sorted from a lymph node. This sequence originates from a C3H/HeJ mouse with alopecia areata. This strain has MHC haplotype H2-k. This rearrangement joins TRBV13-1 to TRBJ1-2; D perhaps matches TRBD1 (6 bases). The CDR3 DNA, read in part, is TGTGCCAGCAGTGATGCGGGGGGCCCCTCC. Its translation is CASSDAGGPS. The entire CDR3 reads CASSDAGGPSDYTF.